This T cell receptor beta chain was documented in a study of blood T cell repertoires in COVID-19. Looking at the study overall: The origin of the acute and convalescent COVID-19 samples was the United States, Italy and Spain. The cDNA or gDNA used as material had been derived from T cells, B-cell-depleted T cells, or PBMCs.

In the original analysis: Reference gene primer amplification yielded estimated nucleated cell counts. Sequenced by immunoSEQ multiplex PCR; TCRdb stores in-frame clones only, minus some. V and J calls and clone size are copied from that table; D and trimming were computed from the DNA. The table records 300,000 or so clones, approximately 90% of them present only once. The sequence was collected from a woman in her 40s with acute or convalescent COVID-19. Sequenced sample: peripheral blood.

The CDR3 sequence is CASSLGVGLADPWETQYF. The CDR3 nucleotides read TGTGCCAGCAGCTTAGGGGTGGGGCTAGCGGACCCTTGGGAGACCCAGTACTTC. J is TRBJ2-5 and V is TRBV7-8; 7 bases map to TRBD2. The CDR3 is 18 amino acids. Germline loops: CDR1 SGHVS, CDR2 FQNEAQ. With V trimmed by 1 base and J by 5 bases, 16 bases remained unmatched.